The entry that follows covers one TCR beta chain sequence. Original handling: From reference gene primer amplification, estimates of nucleated cell counts were derived. The repertoire was sequenced with immunoSEQ multiplex PCR; TCRdb's copy has only in-frame clones and lacks some. V and J calls and clone size are given by that table; D and trimming were obtained from the DNA. The sample holds about 150,000 clones, about 80% seen once. The germline V gene has CDR1 SGDLS and CDR2 YYNGEE. The V end lost 4 bases, the J end lost 0 bases, and 13 bases lay between the germline ends. The CDR3 is 15 residues long. Followed longitudinally, the Seattle patients had been enrolled during active infection. This sample is part of a study of blood T cell repertoires in COVID-19. Study-wide context: Samples taken during acute and convalescent COVID-19 were collected in the United States, Italy and Spain. PBMCs, B-cell-depleted T cells, or T cells were the source of the cDNA or gDNA that made up the material.

Specimen: peripheral blood. This sequence was found in a woman aged 60-70 years with COVID-19, enrolled during active disease. V gene TRBV9 combines with J gene TRBJ1-2; maybe TRBD1 (6 bases). The CDR3 bases are TGTGCCAGCAGCTTACCGGACAGCGCTAACTATGGCTACACCTTC. Its translation: CASSLPDSANYGYTF. Full variable domain (remainder filled in from reference TRBV9 and TRBJ1-2): DSGVTQTPKHLITATGQRVTLRCSPRSGDLSVYWYQQSLDQGLQFLIQYYNGEERAKGNILERFSAQQFPDLHSELNLSSLELGDSALYFCASSLPDSANYGYTFGSGTRLTVV.